This T cell receptor beta chain derives from a study of blood T cell repertoires in COVID-19. The wider study: The analysed material was cDNA or gDNA that came from T cells, B-cell-depleted T cells, or PBMCs.

Trimming took 1 base from V and 1 from J, leaving 11 bases between them. Germline CDR1 reads MNHNS; CDR2 reads SASEGT. The CDR3 runs to 15 residues. While infection was still active, Seattle patients were enrolled and then followed longitudinally. Method: immunoSEQ multiplex PCR; TCRdb's copy keeps in-frame clones and lacks some. Of 300,000 to 450,000 clones listed, about 90% are singletons. The TCR sequence derives from a woman under 40 with COVID-19, enrolled during active disease. V is TRBV6-1 and J is TRBJ2-7; possible D gene TRBD1, 6 bases. The sequencing sample was made of peripheral blood. CDR3 sequence reads: CASSEGTAQSYEQYF. CDR3 DNA sequence: TGTGCCAGCAGTGAAGGGACAGCCCAATCCTACGAGCAGTACTTC.